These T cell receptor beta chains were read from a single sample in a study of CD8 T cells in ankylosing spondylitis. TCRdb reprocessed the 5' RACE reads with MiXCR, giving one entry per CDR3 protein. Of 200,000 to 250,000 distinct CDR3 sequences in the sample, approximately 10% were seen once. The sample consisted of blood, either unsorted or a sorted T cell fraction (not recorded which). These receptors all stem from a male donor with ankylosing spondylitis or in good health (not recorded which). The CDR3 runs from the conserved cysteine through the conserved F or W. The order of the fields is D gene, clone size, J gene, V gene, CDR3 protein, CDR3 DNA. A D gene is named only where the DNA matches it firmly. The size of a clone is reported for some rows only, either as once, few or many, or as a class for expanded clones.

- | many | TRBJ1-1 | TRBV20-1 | CSARDGGSNTEAFF | TGCAGTGCTAGAGACGGGGGATCGAACACTGAAGCTTTCTTT
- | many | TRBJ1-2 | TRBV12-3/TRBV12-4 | CASRPISYGYTF | TGTGCCAGCCGTCCTATAAGCTATGGCTACACCTTC
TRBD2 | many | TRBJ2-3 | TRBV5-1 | CASSLDPAGGQYF | TGCGCCAGCAGCTTGGACCCGGCGGGGGGACAGTATTTT
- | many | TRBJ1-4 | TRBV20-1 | CSASKEINEKLFF | TGCAGTGCTAGTAAGGAGATCAATGAAAAACTGTTTTTT
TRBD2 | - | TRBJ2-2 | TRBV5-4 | CASSLAEDTTGELFF | TGTGCCAGCAGCCTAGCGGAGGACACCACCGGGGAGCTGTTTTTT
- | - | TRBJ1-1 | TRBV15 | CATSRGRGGEWAFF | TGTGCCACCAGTCGCGGGCGGGGAGGTGAGTGGGCTTTCTTT
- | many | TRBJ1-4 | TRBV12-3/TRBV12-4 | CASRETQQKLFF | TGTGCCAGCCGCGAGACTCAACAAAAACTGTTTTTT
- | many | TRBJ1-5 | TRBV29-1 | CSVQGSDNQPQHF | TGCAGCGTCCAGGGGTCGGACAATCAGCCCCAGCATTTT
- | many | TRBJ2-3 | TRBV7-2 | CASSLVTGSSTDTQYF | TGTGCCAGCAGCTTAGTTACGGGGAGTAGCACAGATACGCAGTATTTT
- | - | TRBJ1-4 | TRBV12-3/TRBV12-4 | CATSGTNEKLFF | TGTGCCACCTCCGGGACTAATGAAAAACTGTTTTTT
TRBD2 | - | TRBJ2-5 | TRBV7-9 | CASSLTGGGNYQETQYF | TGTGCCAGCAGCTTAACCGGCGGGGGGAACTACCAAGAGACCCAGTACTTC
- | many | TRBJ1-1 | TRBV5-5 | CASSLWGHDTEAFF | TGTGCCAGCAGCTTATGGGGGCATGACACTGAAGCTTTCTTT
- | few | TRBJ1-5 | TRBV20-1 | CSATLVGREEIYQPQHF | TGCAGTGCGACCCTGGTGGGGCGCGAGGAAATTTACCAGCCCCAGCATTTT
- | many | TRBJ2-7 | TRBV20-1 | CSARVSNEQYF | TGCAGTGCTAGGGTTTCTAACGAGCAGTACTTC
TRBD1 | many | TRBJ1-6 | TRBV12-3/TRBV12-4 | CASSSGTGWMKDNSPLHF | TGTGCCAGCAGTTCCGGGACAGGGTGGATGAAGGATAATTCACCCCTCCACTTT
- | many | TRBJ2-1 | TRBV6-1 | CASTPEGGIEQFF | TGTGCCAGCACCCCAGAGGGGGGAATTGAGCAGTTCTTC
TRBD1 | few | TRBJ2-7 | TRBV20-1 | CSETGVSSYEQYF | TGCAGTGAGACAGGGGTTAGCTCCTACGAGCAGTACTTC
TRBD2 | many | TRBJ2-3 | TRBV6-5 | CASSFFLAGGLDTQYF | TGTGCCAGCAGTTTTTTCCTAGCGGGGGGGCTGGATACGCAGTATTTT
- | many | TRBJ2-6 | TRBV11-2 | CASNGPVLTF | TGTGCCAGCAACGGTCCCGTCCTGACTTTC
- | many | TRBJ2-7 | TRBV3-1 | CASSQVSKERAF | TGTGCCAGCAGCCAAGTGTCGAAGGAGCGGGCTTTC
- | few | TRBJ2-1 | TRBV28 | CASSSLGGPTYNEQFF | TGTGCCAGCAGTTCCCTCGGCGGGCCCACCTACAATGAGCAGTTCTTC
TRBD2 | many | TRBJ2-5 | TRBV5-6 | CASSQEFSSGLYQETQYF | TGTGCCAGCAGCCAGGAGTTTTCTAGCGGGCTTTACCAAGAGACCCAGTACTTC
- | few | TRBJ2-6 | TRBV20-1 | CSAGVGSGANVLTF | TGCAGTGCGGGGGTGGGTTCTGGGGCCAACGTCCTGACTTTC
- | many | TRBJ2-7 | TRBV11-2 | CASSLDQVSGIFTYEQYF | TGTGCCAGCAGCTTAGATCAAGTAAGCGGAATTTTCACCTACGAGCAGTACTTC
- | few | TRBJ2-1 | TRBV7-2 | CASSPRNEQFF | TGTGCCAGCAGCCCCCGCAATGAGCAGTTCTTC
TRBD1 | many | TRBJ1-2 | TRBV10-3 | CAISPTGEAGYTF | TGTGCCATCAGCCCGACAGGGGAAGCCGGCTACACCTTC
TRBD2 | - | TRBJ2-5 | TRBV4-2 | CASSQGTSGGGRQETQYF | TGTGCCAGCAGCCAAGGGACTAGCGGGGGGGGAAGGCAAGAGACCCAGTACTTC
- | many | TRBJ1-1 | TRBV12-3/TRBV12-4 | CASSFRTEAFF | TGTGCCAGCAGTTTCAGGACTGAAGCTTTCTTT
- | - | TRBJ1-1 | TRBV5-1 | CATSPDSMNTEAFF | TGCGCCACCAGTCCGGATTCCATGAACACTGAAGCTTTCTTT
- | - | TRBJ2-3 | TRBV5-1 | CASSPGPGAITDTQYF | TGCGCCAGCAGCCCCGGGCCGGGGGCGATCACAGATACGCAGTATTTT
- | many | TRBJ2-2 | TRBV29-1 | CSVEKGVNTGELFF | TGCAGCGTTGAAAAGGGCGTGAACACCGGGGAGCTGTTTTTT
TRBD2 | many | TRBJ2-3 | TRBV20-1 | CSARGRAGGIYYSTDTQYF | TGCAGTGCTAGAGGGCGAGCGGGGGGGATTTACTATAGCACAGATACGCAGTATTTT
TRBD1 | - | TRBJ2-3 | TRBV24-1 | CATSDPGQGAKDTQYF | TGTGCCACCAGTGATCCCGGACAGGGGGCGAAAGATACGCAGTATTTT
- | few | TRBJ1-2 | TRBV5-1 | CASSLNPDSFYGYTF | TGCGCCAGCAGCTTGAATCCGGACAGCTTCTATGGCTACACCTTC
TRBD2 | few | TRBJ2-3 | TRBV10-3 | CAAKGGGSGGSTDTQYF | TGTGCCGCCAAAGGGGGCGGTAGCGGGGGTAGCACAGATACGCAGTATTTT
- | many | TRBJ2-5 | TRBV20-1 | CSARETPIQETQYF | TGCAGTGCCAGGGAAACTCCCATCCAAGAGACCCAGTACTTC
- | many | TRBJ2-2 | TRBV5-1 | CASSLGWGTGELFF | TGCGCCAGCAGCCTTGGGTGGGGAACCGGGGAGCTGTTTTTT
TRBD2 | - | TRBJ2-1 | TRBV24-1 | CATSEDGLGVSFF | TGTGCCACCAGTGAGGACGGACTAGGCGTTTCGTTCTTC
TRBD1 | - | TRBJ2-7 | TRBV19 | CASSIRDRGGYEQYF | TGTGCCAGTAGTATCCGGGACAGGGGCGGTTACGAGCAGTACTTC
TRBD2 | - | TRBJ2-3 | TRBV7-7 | CASSLLGGGASDTQYF | TGTGCTAGCAGCTTACTAGGCGGGGGGGCCTCAGATACGCAGTATTTT